The T cell receptor beta chain under discussion was sequenced for a study of immune characterization of retroperitoneal liposarcoma. In its sample, this clonotype ranks as large. TCRdb reprocessed the PCR reads with MiXCR, giving one entry per CDR3 protein. This sample yields over a thousand distinct CDR3 sequences, of which about 20% are seen a single time; around 12% belongs to the top ten. V was cut by 1 base and J by 7 bases, with 10 bases left in between. The CDR3 length is 13 residues. The germline V gene encodes CDR1 SGHVS and CDR2 FNYEAQ. The V call is TRBV7-6, the J call TRBJ2-5, with D possibly being TRBD2 (6 bases). The source is a male donor with retroperitoneal liposarcoma. Sequenced: tumor tissue. CDR3 protein: CASSLEGLGTQYF. The CDR3 DNA sequence: TGTGCCAGCAGCTTAGAGGGACTGGGGACCCAGTACTTC.